The entry below describes one T cell receptor beta chain. Its cognate antigen is unknown. V shed 4 bases and J 2 bases; nucleotides not matched to a gene: 6. The CDR3 spans 14 residues. The germline gives CDR1 SGHRS, CDR2 YFSETQ. Amplification of TCR beta used genomic DNA extracted from peripheral blood. These data originate in a study of T cell repertoires in aging, cancer and after chemotherapy. Rearranged V-D-J TRB sequences were amplified with a mixed TRB-A/B primer pool. MiXCR, applied by TCRdb to the multiplex PCR reads, yields one record per CDR3 protein. This table has 7,000 to 9,500 distinct CDR3 sequences, more than 20% appearing once. Study findings and constraints: Healthy donors lost TCR diversity with age mainly through richness, cancer patients through richness and evenness. In each cancer cohort, median generation probability increased across chemotherapy, suggesting thymic output rebounded.

Sequencing used blood. The TCR originated in a human donor with a blood cancer. The donor label of this sample is uncertain. This chain joins TRBV5-1 and TRBJ2-7; 7 nucleotides line up with TRBD1. The CDR3, as DNA: TGCGCCAGCAGCCCTAGACAGGGTGCCTACGAGCAGTACTTC. Amino acid sequence: CASSPRQGAYEQYF.